This T cell receptor beta chain was observed in a study of cytomegalovirus exposure and HLA in healthy donors. Overall study findings and caveats: A later analysis found most CMV-associated TCR beta chains apparently HLA-restricted. Later, an analysis found that common viral pathogens appeared to be linked with several of the most significant clusters.

The ends lost 4 bases at V and 4 bases at J; junction bases unmatched: 3. Germline CDR1 SGHRS, CDR2 YFSETQ. This CDR3 is 16 amino acids long. Regarding this clone: Its antigen is undetermined.

The PCR contained 60 Vbeta and 13 Jbeta primers. Generated by immunoSEQ multiplex PCR, the TCRdb table keeps only in-frame clones and is missing some. The sample has fewer than 200,000 clones, roughly 80% seen once. The V call is TRBV5-1, the J call TRBJ2-1; 15 positions match TRBD2. Sample: PBMCs. The clonotype was recovered from a man aged 40-49 years in good health and CMV-seronegative. DNA of the CDR3: TGCGCCAGCAGCGTCGGACTAGCGGGGGGGTACAATGAGCAGTTCTTC. Residues: CASSVGLAGGYNEQFF. Variable domain in full (rest from reference TRBV5-1 and TRBJ2-1): KAGVTQTPRYLIKTRGQQVTLSCSPISGHRSVSWYQQTPGQGLQFLFEYFSETQRNKGNFPGRFSGRQFSNSRSEMNVSTLELGDSALYLCASSVGLAGGYNEQFFGPGTRLTVL.